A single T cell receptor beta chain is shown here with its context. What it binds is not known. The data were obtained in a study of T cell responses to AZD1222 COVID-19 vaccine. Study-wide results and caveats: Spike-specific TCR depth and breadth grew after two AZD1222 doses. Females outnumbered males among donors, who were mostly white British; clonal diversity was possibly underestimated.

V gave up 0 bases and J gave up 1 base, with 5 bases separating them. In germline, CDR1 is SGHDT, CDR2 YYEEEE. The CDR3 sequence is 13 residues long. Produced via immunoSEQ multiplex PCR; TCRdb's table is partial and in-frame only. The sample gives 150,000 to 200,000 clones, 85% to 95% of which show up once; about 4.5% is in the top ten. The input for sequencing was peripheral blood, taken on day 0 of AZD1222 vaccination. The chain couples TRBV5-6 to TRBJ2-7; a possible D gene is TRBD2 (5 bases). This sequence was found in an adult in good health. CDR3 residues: CASSLERSYEQYF. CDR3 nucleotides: TGTGCCAGCAGCTTGGAGCGGTCCTACGAGCAGTACTTC.